Ten or more counts support the clone carrying this TCR beta chain. Unique molecular identifiers tagged the TCRbeta library. TCRdb called the PCR reads again in MiXCR, with one record for every CDR3 protein. The sample lists over 550,000 distinct CDR3 sequences; roughly a tenth were seen once. The V and J ends lost 5 bases and 6 bases, in that order; junction bases with no gene match: 9. There are 14 residues in the CDR3. CDR1 is MNHNS, CDR2 SASEGT, per germline. These data belong to a study of T-cell reconstitution after alpha-beta-depleted transplantation in children. This TCR was sampled from a human donor who donated a stem cell graft to a child with acute myeloid leukemia. The sequenced sample was PBMCs from the stem cell graft donor, obtained from the stem cell graft. This sequence joins TRBV6-1 and TRBJ2-7, with 8 bases lining up with TRBD2. For the CDR3, the DNA is TGTGCCAGCAGTAGCGGACTAGCAGGGCTCGAGCAGTACTTC. Translated, it gives CASSSGLAGLEQYF.